Listed below are T cell receptor beta chains from one sample, sequenced in a study of T-cell memory formation after mild COVID-19. In TCRdb, the 5' RACE reads were re-called with MiXCR into one record per CDR3 protein. The sample holds 95,000 to 120,000 distinct CDR3 sequences, 15% to 20% seen once. Material: PBMCs or a T cell subset sorted from them (not recorded which). All receptors come from a man aged 18 to 29 who had mild COVID-19 (a few samples of this study predate the infection). Cell type and time point are not known. Each CDR3 is given with its conserved first and last residue. The order of the fields is D gene, clone size, V gene, J gene, CDR3 DNA, CDR3 protein. A D gene is named only where the DNA matches it firmly. A row's size may be missing; if present it is once, few, many or a size class.

d_gene: -; abundance: -; v_gene: TRBV6-2/TRBV6-3; j_gene: TRBJ1-2; CDR3nt: TGTGCCAGCAGTTATGAGGAGTACTATGGCTACACCTTC; CDR3aa: CASSYEEYYGYTF
d_gene: -; abundance: few; v_gene: TRBV7-3; j_gene: TRBJ2-2; CDR3nt: TGTGCCAGCAGCTTTTGGGGGCCCCAAGGCGGGGAGCTGTTTTTT; CDR3aa: CASSFWGPQGGELFF
d_gene: -; abundance: -; v_gene: TRBV25-1; j_gene: TRBJ2-1; CDR3nt: TGTGCCAGCAGTCGAGGGAAGAATTCCTACAATGAGCAGTTCTTC; CDR3aa: CASSRGKNSYNEQFF
d_gene: -; abundance: few; v_gene: TRBV13; j_gene: TRBJ1-2; CDR3nt: TGTGCCAGCAGCTTGGACGTTCTCTATGGCTACACCTTC; CDR3aa: CASSLDVLYGYTF
d_gene: -; abundance: many; v_gene: TRBV12-3/TRBV12-4; j_gene: TRBJ1-2; CDR3nt: TGTGCCAGCAACCGGGACCGAGGATATGGCTACACCTTC; CDR3aa: CASNRDRGYGYTF
d_gene: -; abundance: few; v_gene: TRBV5-8; j_gene: TRBJ2-2; CDR3nt: TGTGCCAGCACCAAAGTGGACATCGCGAACACCGGGGAGCTGTTTTTT; CDR3aa: CASTKVDIANTGELFF
d_gene: TRBD2; abundance: -; v_gene: TRBV2; j_gene: TRBJ2-2; CDR3nt: TGTGCCAGCACCGAGACTAGCGGGGCTACCGGGGAGCTGTTTTTT; CDR3aa: CASTETSGATGELFF
d_gene: -; abundance: few; v_gene: TRBV7-6; j_gene: TRBJ2-1; CDR3nt: TGTGCCAGCAGCTTACAGCCAAGCTCCTACAATGAGCAGTTCTTC; CDR3aa: CASSLQPSSYNEQFF
d_gene: TRBD1; abundance: -; v_gene: TRBV5-1; j_gene: TRBJ2-5; CDR3nt: TGCGCCAGCAGCATCTTGACAGGGGGCATGGAGACCCAGTACTTC; CDR3aa: CASSILTGGMETQYF
d_gene: -; abundance: few; v_gene: TRBV18; j_gene: TRBJ2-7; CDR3nt: TGTGCCAGCTCTCTCGCGACAGCCTCCTACGAGCAGTACTTC; CDR3aa: CASSLATASYEQYF
d_gene: -; abundance: many; v_gene: TRBV4-3; j_gene: TRBJ1-6; CDR3nt: TGCGCCAGCAGCCAAGATAACGTTGGGGGTTCAAATTCACCCCTCCACTTT; CDR3aa: CASSQDNVGGSNSPLHF
d_gene: -; abundance: -; v_gene: TRBV7-2; j_gene: TRBJ1-3; CDR3nt: TGTGCCAGCAGCAAAGCACAGGCATCTGGAAACACCATATATTTT; CDR3aa: CASSKAQASGNTIYF
d_gene: -; abundance: -; v_gene: TRBV20-1; j_gene: TRBJ1-1; CDR3nt: TGCAGTGCTAGAGTCCCCGTTGGGAGGAACACTGAAGCTTTCTTT; CDR3aa: CSARVPVGRNTEAFF
d_gene: TRBD1; abundance: -; v_gene: TRBV29-1; j_gene: TRBJ1-2; CDR3nt: TGCAGCGTGGGAGGGGGACAGGGATACGGCTACACCTTC; CDR3aa: CSVGGGQGYGYTF
d_gene: TRBD1; abundance: -; v_gene: TRBV5-6; j_gene: TRBJ1-2; CDR3nt: TGTGCCAGCAGCCGGGACAGGGGAAGATCCACCTCAACGGCCTCTAACTATGGCTACACCTTC; CDR3aa: CASSRDRGRSTSTASNYGYTF
d_gene: -; abundance: few; v_gene: TRBV12-3/TRBV12-4; j_gene: TRBJ2-4; CDR3nt: TGTGCCAGCAGTTTTGAGGTAGCCAAAAACATTCAGTACTTC; CDR3aa: CASSFEVAKNIQYF
d_gene: -; abundance: few; v_gene: TRBV28; j_gene: TRBJ2-6; CDR3nt: TGTGCCAGCAGTTTGACGCGGCTCTCTGGGGCCAACGTCCTGACTTTC; CDR3aa: CASSLTRLSGANVLTF
d_gene: -; abundance: -; v_gene: TRBV5-1; j_gene: TRBJ1-2; CDR3nt: TGCGCCAGCAGCTTGGGGACAGACCTCTATGGCTACACCTTC; CDR3aa: CASSLGTDLYGYTF
d_gene: -; abundance: -; v_gene: TRBV9; j_gene: TRBJ1-5; CDR3nt: TGTGCCAGCAGCGTCGGGCAGCCAGAGAATCAGCCCCAGCATTTT; CDR3aa: CASSVGQPENQPQHF
d_gene: TRBD2; abundance: many; v_gene: TRBV7-2; j_gene: TRBJ2-5; CDR3nt: TGTGCCAGCAGCCGACAAACTAGCGTAGAGACCCAGTACTTC; CDR3aa: CASSRQTSVETQYF
d_gene: TRBD1; abundance: few; v_gene: TRBV7-2; j_gene: TRBJ1-6; CDR3nt: TGTGCCAGCAGCCGCCGGACTCAGGGGGATGGTTCACCCCTCCACTTT; CDR3aa: CASSRRTQGDGSPLHF
d_gene: TRBD1; abundance: few; v_gene: TRBV6-2/TRBV6-3; j_gene: TRBJ2-6; CDR3nt: TGTGCCAGCAGGAAAGGGACAGCCTCTGGGGCCAACGTCCTGACTTTC; CDR3aa: CASRKGTASGANVLTF
d_gene: -; abundance: many; v_gene: TRBV6-6; j_gene: TRBJ2-3; CDR3nt: TGTGCCAGCAGTTCCCGTGGAGCGGGCACAGATACGCAGTATTTT; CDR3aa: CASSSRGAGTDTQYF
d_gene: TRBD1; abundance: -; v_gene: TRBV6-6; j_gene: TRBJ1-2; CDR3nt: TGTGCCAGCAGTTATGGACTGACAGGGACGAATGGCTACACCTTC; CDR3aa: CASSYGLTGTNGYTF
d_gene: -; abundance: few; v_gene: TRBV6-2/TRBV6-3; j_gene: TRBJ2-1; CDR3nt: TGTGCCAGCAGTTCACACATGGGGTTCGGTGAGCAGTTCTTC; CDR3aa: CASSSHMGFGEQFF
d_gene: -; abundance: few; v_gene: TRBV29-1; j_gene: TRBJ2-3; CDR3nt: TGCAGCGTTGGTAAACAAGTCGACCCCACAGATACGCAGTATTTT; CDR3aa: CSVGKQVDPTDTQYF
d_gene: TRBD2; abundance: many; v_gene: TRBV7-2; j_gene: TRBJ2-1; CDR3nt: TGTGCCAGCAGCTCCAGACTAGCGGGGGATTACAATGAGCAGTTCTTC; CDR3aa: CASSSRLAGDYNEQFF
d_gene: -; abundance: few; v_gene: TRBV6-2/TRBV6-3; j_gene: TRBJ2-5; CDR3nt: TGTGCCAGCAGTTACAGGGGACGAGGCCCCCAGTACTTC; CDR3aa: CASSYRGRGPQYF
d_gene: TRBD2; abundance: -; v_gene: TRBV27; j_gene: TRBJ2-1; CDR3nt: TGTGCCAGCAGCCCTTTCGGGGGGGCCGACTACAATGAGCAGTTCTTC; CDR3aa: CASSPFGGADYNEQFF
d_gene: TRBD1; abundance: few; v_gene: TRBV7-2; j_gene: TRBJ1-5; CDR3nt: TGTGCCAGCAGCCTAGCGGGACAGGGGATCATTCAGCCCCAGCATTTT; CDR3aa: CASSLAGQGIIQPQHF